Included here is one TCR beta chain sequence, with context. Its target is unknown. Trimming took off 5 bases at V and 1 base at J, with 9 bases between the two ends. The CDR3 is made up of 13 amino acids. The data were obtained in a study of T cell responses to AZD1222 COVID-19 vaccine. The study's findings and limits: A mostly white British donor set with more females was recruited, and clonal diversity was possibly underestimated.

Second-dose intervals near 4 or 12 weeks were combined. The table came from immunoSEQ multiplex PCR; TCRdb's copy has only in-frame clones and leaves some out. Of tens of thousands of clones in the sample, 83% were seen once. V is TRBV12-3 or TRBV12-4 and J is TRBJ2-7; D may be TRBD1 (6 bases). Sample: peripheral blood, taken 28 days after the second AZD1222 dose. The sequence came from an adult who received the AZD1222 COVID-19 vaccine. The CDR3: CASSLGQSYEQYF. DNA of the CDR3: TGTGCCAGCAGTCTCGGACAGTCCTACGAGCAGTACTTC.